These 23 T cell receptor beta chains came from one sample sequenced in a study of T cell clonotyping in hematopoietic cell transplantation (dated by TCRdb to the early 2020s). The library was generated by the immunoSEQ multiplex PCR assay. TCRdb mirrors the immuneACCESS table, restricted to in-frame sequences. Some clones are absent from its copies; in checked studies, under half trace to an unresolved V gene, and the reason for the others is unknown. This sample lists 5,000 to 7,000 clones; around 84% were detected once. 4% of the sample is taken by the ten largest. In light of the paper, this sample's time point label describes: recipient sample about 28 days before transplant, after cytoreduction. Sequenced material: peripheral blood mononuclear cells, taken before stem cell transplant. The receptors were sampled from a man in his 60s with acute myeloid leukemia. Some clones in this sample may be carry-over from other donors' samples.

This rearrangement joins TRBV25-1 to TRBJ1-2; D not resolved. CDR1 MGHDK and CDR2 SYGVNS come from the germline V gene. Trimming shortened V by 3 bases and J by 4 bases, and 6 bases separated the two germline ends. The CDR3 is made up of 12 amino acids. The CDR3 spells CASSEGSYGYTF. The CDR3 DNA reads TGTGCCAGCAGTGAGGGTAGCTATGGCTACACCTTC.

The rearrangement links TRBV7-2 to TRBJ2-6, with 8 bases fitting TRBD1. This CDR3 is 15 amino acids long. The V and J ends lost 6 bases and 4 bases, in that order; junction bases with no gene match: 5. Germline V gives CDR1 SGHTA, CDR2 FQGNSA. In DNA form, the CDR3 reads TGTGCCAGCAGATCGACAGGGGCCGGGGCCAACGTCCTGACTTTC. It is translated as CASRSTGAGANVLTF.

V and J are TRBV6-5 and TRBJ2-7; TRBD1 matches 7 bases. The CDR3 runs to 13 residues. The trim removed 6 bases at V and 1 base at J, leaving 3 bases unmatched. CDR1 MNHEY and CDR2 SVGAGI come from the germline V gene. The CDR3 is CASRGTASYEQYF. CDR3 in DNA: TGTGCCAGCAGGGGGACAGCTTCCTACGAGCAGTACTTC.

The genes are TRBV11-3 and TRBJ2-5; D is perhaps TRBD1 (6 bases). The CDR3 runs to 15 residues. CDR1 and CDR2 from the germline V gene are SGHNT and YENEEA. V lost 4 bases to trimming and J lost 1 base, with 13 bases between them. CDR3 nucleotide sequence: TGTGCCAGCAGCTGGGGACACTCGAGCCAAGAGACCCAGTACTTC. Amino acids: CASSWGHSSQETQYF. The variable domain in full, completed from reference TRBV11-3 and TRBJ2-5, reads EAGVVQSPRYKIIEKKQPVAFWCNPISGHNTLYWYLQNLGQGPELLIRYENEEAVDDSQLPKDRFSAERLKGVDSTLKIQPAELGDSAVYLCASSWGHSSQETQYFGPGTRLLVL.

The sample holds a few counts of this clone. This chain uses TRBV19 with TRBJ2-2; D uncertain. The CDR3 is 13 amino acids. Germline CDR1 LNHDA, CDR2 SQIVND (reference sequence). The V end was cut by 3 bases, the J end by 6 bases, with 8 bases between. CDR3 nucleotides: TGTGCCAGTAGTATTGTGGATCCCGGGGAGCTGTTTTTT. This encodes CASSIVDPGELFF. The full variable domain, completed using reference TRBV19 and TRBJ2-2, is DGGITQSPKYLFRKEGQNVTLSCEQNLNHDAMYWYRQDPGQGLRLIYYSQIVNDFQKGDIAEGYSVSREKKESFPLTVTSAQKNPTAFYLCASSIVDPGELFFGEGSRLTVL.

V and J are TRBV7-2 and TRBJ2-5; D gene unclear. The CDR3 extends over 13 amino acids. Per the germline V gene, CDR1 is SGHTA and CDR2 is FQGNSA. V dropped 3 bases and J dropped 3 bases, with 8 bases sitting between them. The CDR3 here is CASSFHTKETQYF. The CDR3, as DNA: TGTGCCAGCAGCTTCCACACCAAAGAGACCCAGTACTTC.

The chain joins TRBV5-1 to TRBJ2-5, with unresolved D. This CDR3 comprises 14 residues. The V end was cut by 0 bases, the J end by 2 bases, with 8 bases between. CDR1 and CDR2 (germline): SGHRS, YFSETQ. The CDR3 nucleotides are TGCGCCAGCAGCTTGGGCGACACGCAAGAGACCCAGTACTTC. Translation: CASSLGDTQETQYF.

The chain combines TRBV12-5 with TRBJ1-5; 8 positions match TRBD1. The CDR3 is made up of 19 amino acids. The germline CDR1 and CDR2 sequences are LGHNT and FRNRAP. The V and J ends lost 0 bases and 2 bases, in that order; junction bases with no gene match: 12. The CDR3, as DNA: TGTGCTAGTGGTTTGGTATTCCCGCTGGACAGGGCTCGCAATCAGCCCCAGCATTTT. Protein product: CASGLVFPLDRARNQPQHF.

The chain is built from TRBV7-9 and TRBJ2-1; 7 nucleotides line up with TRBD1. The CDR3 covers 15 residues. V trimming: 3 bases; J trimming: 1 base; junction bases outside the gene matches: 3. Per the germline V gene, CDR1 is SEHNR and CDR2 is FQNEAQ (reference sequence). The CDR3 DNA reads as TGTGCCAGCAGCTTGGCACAGGGGTCCTACAATGAGCAGTTCTTC. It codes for CASSLAQGSYNEQFF.

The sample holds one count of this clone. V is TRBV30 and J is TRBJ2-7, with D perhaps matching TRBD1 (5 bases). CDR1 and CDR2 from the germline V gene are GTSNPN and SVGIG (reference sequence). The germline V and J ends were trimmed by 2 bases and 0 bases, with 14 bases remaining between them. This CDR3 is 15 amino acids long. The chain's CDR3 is CAWSFGQGHSYEQYF. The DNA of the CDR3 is TGTGCCTGGAGTTTCGGGCAGGGCCACTCCTACGAGCAGTACTTC.

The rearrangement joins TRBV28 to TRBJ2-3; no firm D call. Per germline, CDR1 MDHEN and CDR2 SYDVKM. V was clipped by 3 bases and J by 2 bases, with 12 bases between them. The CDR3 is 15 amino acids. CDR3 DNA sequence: TGTGCCAGCAGTTTTGGGCAGTTTCTCACAGATACGCAGTATTTT. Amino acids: CASSFGQFLTDTQYF.

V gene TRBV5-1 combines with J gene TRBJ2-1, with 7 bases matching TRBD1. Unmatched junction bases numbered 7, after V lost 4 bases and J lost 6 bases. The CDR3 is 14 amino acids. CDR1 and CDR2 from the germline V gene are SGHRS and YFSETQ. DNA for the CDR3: TGCGCCAGCAGCCCGACAGGGCCCTTCAATGAGCAGTTCTTC. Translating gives CASSPTGPFNEQFF.

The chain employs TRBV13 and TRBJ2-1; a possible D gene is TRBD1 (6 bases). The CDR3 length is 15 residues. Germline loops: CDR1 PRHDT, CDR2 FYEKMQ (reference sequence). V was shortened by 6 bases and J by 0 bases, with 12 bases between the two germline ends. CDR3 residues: CASSYDRSSYNEQFF. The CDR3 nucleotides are TGTGCCAGCAGTTATGACAGGAGCTCCTACAATGAGCAGTTCTTC.

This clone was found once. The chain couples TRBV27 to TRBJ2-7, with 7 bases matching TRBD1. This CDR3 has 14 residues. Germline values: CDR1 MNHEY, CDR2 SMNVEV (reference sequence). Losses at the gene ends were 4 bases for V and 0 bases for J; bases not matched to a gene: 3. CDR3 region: CASSSTGSSYEQYF. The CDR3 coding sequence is TGTGCCAGCAGTTCGACAGGGAGCTCCTACGAGCAGTACTTC.

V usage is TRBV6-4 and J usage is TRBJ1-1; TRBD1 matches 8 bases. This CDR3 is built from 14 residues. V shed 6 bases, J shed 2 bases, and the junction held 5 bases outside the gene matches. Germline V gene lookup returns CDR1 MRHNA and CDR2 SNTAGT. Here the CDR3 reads CASSADRGNTEAFF. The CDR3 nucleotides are TGTGCCAGCAGCGCCGACAGGGGAAACACTGAAGCTTTCTTT.

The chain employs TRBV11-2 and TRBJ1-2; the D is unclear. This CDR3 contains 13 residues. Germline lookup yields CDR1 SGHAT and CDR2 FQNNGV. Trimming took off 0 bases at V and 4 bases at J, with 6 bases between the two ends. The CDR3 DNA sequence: TGTGCCAGCAGCTTAGATCTCAGCTATGGCTACACCTTC. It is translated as CASSLDLSYGYTF. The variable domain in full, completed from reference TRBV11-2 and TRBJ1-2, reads EAGVAQSPRYKIIEKRQSVAFWCNPISGHATLYWYQQILGQGPKLLIQFQNNGVVDDSQLPKDRFSAERLKGVDSTLKIQPAKLEDSAVYLCASSLDLSYGYTFGSGTRLTVV.

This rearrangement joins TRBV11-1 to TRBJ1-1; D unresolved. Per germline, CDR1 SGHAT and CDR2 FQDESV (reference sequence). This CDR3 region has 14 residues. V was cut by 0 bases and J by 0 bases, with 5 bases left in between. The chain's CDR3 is CASSLARLNTEAFF. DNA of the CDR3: TGTGCCAGCAGCTTAGCCCGGTTGAACACTGAAGCTTTCTTT.

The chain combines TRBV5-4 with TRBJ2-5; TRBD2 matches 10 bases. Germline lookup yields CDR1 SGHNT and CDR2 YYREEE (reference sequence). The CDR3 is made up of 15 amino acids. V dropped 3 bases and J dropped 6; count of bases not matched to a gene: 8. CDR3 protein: CASSSLLAGLKTQYF. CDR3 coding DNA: TGTGCCAGCAGCTCGCTACTAGCGGGGTTGAAGACCCAGTACTTC. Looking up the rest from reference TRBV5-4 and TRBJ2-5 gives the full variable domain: ETGVTQSPTHLIKTRGQQVTLRCSSQSGHNTVSWYQQALGQGPQFIFQYYREEENGRGNFPPRFSGLQFPNYSSELNVNALELDDSALYLCASSSLLAGLKTQYFGPGTRLLVL.

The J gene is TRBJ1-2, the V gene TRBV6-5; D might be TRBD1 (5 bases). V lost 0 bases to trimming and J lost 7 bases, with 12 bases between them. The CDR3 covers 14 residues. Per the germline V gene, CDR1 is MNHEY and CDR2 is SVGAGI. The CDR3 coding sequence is TGTGCCAGCAGTTACTCCGGGACCACAGGTGGCTACACCTTC. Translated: CASSYSGTTGGYTF.

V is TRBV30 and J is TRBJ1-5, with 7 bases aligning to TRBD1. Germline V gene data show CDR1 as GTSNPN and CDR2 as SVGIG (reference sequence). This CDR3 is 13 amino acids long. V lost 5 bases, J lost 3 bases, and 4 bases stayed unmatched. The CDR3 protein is CAWADRDNQPQHF. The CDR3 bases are TGTGCCTGGGCTGACAGGGACAATCAGCCCCAGCATTTT. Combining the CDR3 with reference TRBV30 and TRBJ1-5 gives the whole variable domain SQTIHQWPATLVQPVGSPLSLECTVEGTSNPNLYWYRQAAGRGLQLLFYSVGIGQISSEVPQNLSASRPQDRQFILSSKKLLLSDSGFYLCAWADRDNQPQHFGDGTRLSIL.

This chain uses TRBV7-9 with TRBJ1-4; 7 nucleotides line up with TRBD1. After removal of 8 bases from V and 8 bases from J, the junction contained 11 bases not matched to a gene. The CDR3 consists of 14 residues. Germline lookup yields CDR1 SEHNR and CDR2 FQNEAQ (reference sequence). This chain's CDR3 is CASGMRGLGEKLFF. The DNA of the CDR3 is TGTGCCAGCGGCATGAGGGGGCTAGGCGAAAAACTGTTTTTT.

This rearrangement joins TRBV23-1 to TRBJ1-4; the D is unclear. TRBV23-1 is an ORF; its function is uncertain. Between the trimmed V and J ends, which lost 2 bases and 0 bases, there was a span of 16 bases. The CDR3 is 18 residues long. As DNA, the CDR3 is TGCGCCAGCAGTCAAGATTGGCAGGAATCTACAACTAATGAAAAACTGTTTTTT. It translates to CASSQDWQESTTNEKLFF.

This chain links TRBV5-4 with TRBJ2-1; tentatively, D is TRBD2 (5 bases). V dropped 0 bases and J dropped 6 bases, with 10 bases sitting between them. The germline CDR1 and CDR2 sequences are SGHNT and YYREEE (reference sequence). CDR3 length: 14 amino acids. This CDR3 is CASSLGLAGNEQFF. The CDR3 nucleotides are TGTGCCAGCAGCTTGGGCCTAGCAGGCAATGAGCAGTTCTTC.